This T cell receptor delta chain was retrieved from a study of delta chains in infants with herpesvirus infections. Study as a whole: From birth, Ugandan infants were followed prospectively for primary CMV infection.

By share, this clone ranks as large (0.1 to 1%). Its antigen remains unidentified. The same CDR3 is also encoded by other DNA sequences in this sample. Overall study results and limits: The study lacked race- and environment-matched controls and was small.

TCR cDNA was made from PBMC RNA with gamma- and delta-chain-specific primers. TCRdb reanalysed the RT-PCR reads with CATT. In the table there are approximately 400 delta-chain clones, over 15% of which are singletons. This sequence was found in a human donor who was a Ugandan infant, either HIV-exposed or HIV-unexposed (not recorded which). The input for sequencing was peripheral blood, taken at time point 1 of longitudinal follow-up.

CDR3 protein: CAVVLYWGPYTDKLIF. CDR3 in DNA: TGTGCTGTGGTCTTGTACTGGGGACCGTACACCGATAAACTCATCTTT. The V call is TRAV36/DV7, the J call TRDJ1, with 7 bases fitting TRDD3. The ends lost 3 bases at V and 0 bases at J; junction bases unmatched: 11. From germline, CDR1 is VTNFRS and CDR2 LTSSGIE (reference sequence). The CDR3 totals 16 residues.